A selection of T cell receptor beta chains follows, all from one sample in a study of neoadjuvant anti-PD-1 for oral cavity cancer. Libraries were prepared by immunoSEQ multiplex PCR; TCRdb keeps only in-frame clonotypes and omits some of them. Altogether roughly 6,600 clones are present, 55% to 75% being singletons, with the ten largest covering 3%. The sequences come from PBMCs, collected before nivolumab (anti-PD-1) treatment. These receptors all come from a person between 40 and 85 years old with oral cavity squamous cell carcinoma. CDR3s include the opening cysteine and the closing phenylalanine or tryptophan. The order of the fields is J gene, D gene, V gene, clone size, CDR3 DNA, CDR3 protein. The D gene is left open where the match is weak. Size is omitted from some rows. Given values are once, few, many or a class for expanded clones.

j_gene: TRBJ2-1; d_gene: -; v_gene: TRBV6-1; abundance: once; CDR3nt: TGTGCCAGCAGTGCTGGTGGGGCCCGCTACAATGAGCAGTTCTTC; CDR3aa: CASSAGGARYNEQFF
j_gene: TRBJ2-1; d_gene: TRBD2; v_gene: TRBV10-1; abundance: -; CDR3nt: TGCGCCAGCAGCCCAAAAGCGGGGGGAGGACACAATGAGCAGTTCTTC; CDR3aa: CASSPKAGGGHNEQFF
j_gene: TRBJ1-5; d_gene: -; v_gene: TRBV29-1; abundance: few; CDR3nt: TGCAGCGCGAGGGGGGGGAATCAGCCCCAGCATTTT; CDR3aa: CSARGGNQPQHF
j_gene: TRBJ1-1; d_gene: TRBD1; v_gene: TRBV27; abundance: -; CDR3nt: TGTGCCACGATCCTTAGCCCAGGACAGGGAGAAGCTTTCTTT; CDR3aa: CATILSPGQGEAFF
j_gene: TRBJ2-1; d_gene: TRBD1; v_gene: TRBV6-4; abundance: once; CDR3nt: TGTGCCAGCAGTGTATACTTTACGGGACAGACCAGTGGTGAGCAGTTCTTC; CDR3aa: CASSVYFTGQTSGEQFF
j_gene: TRBJ2-2; d_gene: TRBD1; v_gene: TRBV9; abundance: once; CDR3nt: TGTGCCAGCAGGCCCCCAGGGACAGGGGACACCGGGGAGCTGTTTTTT; CDR3aa: CASRPPGTGDTGELFF
j_gene: TRBJ2-5; d_gene: TRBD2; v_gene: TRBV18; abundance: -; CDR3nt: TGTGCCAGCTCACCACTTGGGACTAGCGGGGGGCAAGAGACCCAGTACTTC; CDR3aa: CASSPLGTSGGQETQYF
j_gene: TRBJ1-3; d_gene: -; v_gene: TRBV11-2; abundance: -; CDR3nt: TGTGCCAGCAGCTTAGGACAGACCCTCTCTGGAAACACCATATATTTT; CDR3aa: CASSLGQTLSGNTIYF
j_gene: TRBJ1-4; d_gene: -; v_gene: TRBV4-1; abundance: -; CDR3nt: TGCGCCAGCAGCCCACTGACGATCGAAAAACTGTTTTTT; CDR3aa: CASSPLTIEKLFF
j_gene: TRBJ1-2; d_gene: TRBD1; v_gene: TRBV27; abundance: -; CDR3nt: TGTGCCAGCAGTTTGAAGGGGGCCCCTTTTTATGGCTACACCTTC; CDR3aa: CASSLKGAPFYGYTF
j_gene: TRBJ1-1; d_gene: TRBD1; v_gene: TRBV16; abundance: -; CDR3nt: TGTGCCAGCAGCCCAGAGACAGGGGCGACAACTGAAGCTTTCTTT; CDR3aa: CASSPETGATTEAFF
j_gene: TRBJ2-7; d_gene: TRBD1; v_gene: TRBV4-3; abundance: -; CDR3nt: TGCGCCAGCAGCCAAGATTTTGGGACAGGAAGCTCCTACGAGCAGTACTTC; CDR3aa: CASSQDFGTGSSYEQYF
j_gene: TRBJ2-1; d_gene: -; v_gene: TRBV10-2; abundance: -; CDR3nt: TGCGCCAGCAGTGAGTCGTTCGTCCAGGGAGTATACAATGAGCAGTTCTTC; CDR3aa: CASSESFVQGVYNEQFF
j_gene: TRBJ1-4; d_gene: TRBD1; v_gene: TRBV6-5; abundance: -; CDR3nt: TGTGCCAGCACCGACAGGGGGCAAAAGGAAAAACTGTTTTTT; CDR3aa: CASTDRGQKEKLFF
j_gene: TRBJ1-4; d_gene: -; v_gene: TRBV10-3; abundance: -; CDR3nt: TGTGCCACCGCTGACCCTGCAACTAATGAAAAACTGTTTTTT; CDR3aa: CATADPATNEKLFF
j_gene: TRBJ2-1; d_gene: -; v_gene: TRBV15; abundance: -; CDR3nt: TGTGCCACCAGCACGGACAGAGACTACAATGAGCAGTTCTTC; CDR3aa: CATSTDRDYNEQFF
j_gene: TRBJ2-6; d_gene: -; v_gene: TRBV11-2; abundance: -; CDR3nt: TGTGCCAGCAGCTTAGAAGGGAAAAGCTCTGGGGCCAACGTCCTGACTTTC; CDR3aa: CASSLEGKSSGANVLTF
j_gene: TRBJ1-1; d_gene: TRBD1; v_gene: TRBV30; abundance: -; CDR3nt: TGTGCCTGGAGGGGACAGGGTGGGTACACTGAAGCTTTCTTT; CDR3aa: CAWRGQGGYTEAFF
j_gene: TRBJ1-4; d_gene: TRBD1; v_gene: TRBV11-2; abundance: -; CDR3nt: TGTGCCAGCAGCTCGCCCGGGACAGGGGGCAAAAAACTGTTTTTT; CDR3aa: CASSSPGTGGKKLFF
j_gene: TRBJ2-5; d_gene: -; v_gene: TRBV9; abundance: -; CDR3nt: TGTGCCAGCAGCGTCCCCCGGGAAGACCGGACTCAAGAGACCCAGTACTTC; CDR3aa: CASSVPREDRTQETQYF
j_gene: TRBJ1-1; d_gene: -; v_gene: TRBV28; abundance: -; CDR3nt: TGTGCCAGCATGGGGCACCTGAACACTGAAGCTTTCTTT; CDR3aa: CASMGHLNTEAFF
j_gene: TRBJ1-2; d_gene: -; v_gene: TRBV6-1; abundance: -; CDR3nt: TGTGCCAGCAGTGAAAGTCTGGCGGGCTACACCTTC; CDR3aa: CASSESLAGYTF
j_gene: TRBJ2-3; d_gene: -; v_gene: TRBV6-6; abundance: -; CDR3nt: TGTGCCAGCAGTACTTTTCCCGCCACAGATACGCAGTATTTT; CDR3aa: CASSTFPATDTQYF
j_gene: TRBJ1-3; d_gene: TRBD1; v_gene: TRBV7-9; abundance: few; CDR3nt: TGTGCCAGCAGGACTACGGACAGGGGTAGCGGGAACACCATATATTTT; CDR3aa: CASRTTDRGSGNTIYF
j_gene: TRBJ1-1; d_gene: -; v_gene: TRBV14; abundance: -; CDR3nt: TGTGCCAGCAGCCAACGACGGTGGAACACTGAAGCTTTCTTT; CDR3aa: CASSQRRWNTEAFF
j_gene: TRBJ1-1; d_gene: -; v_gene: TRBV19; abundance: -; CDR3nt: TGTGCCAGTAGTATAGGGTACATGAACACTGAAGCTTTCTTT; CDR3aa: CASSIGYMNTEAFF
j_gene: TRBJ2-6; d_gene: TRBD1; v_gene: TRBV4-1; abundance: few; CDR3nt: TGCGCCAGCAGCCACCGGGACAGGAACTCTGGGGCCAACGTCCTGACTTTC; CDR3aa: CASSHRDRNSGANVLTF
j_gene: TRBJ1-2; d_gene: -; v_gene: TRBV15; abundance: -; CDR3nt: TGTGCCACCAGCAGAGCTTTAGTAACGTCCCGCATTTACTATGGCTACACCTTC; CDR3aa: CATSRALVTSRIYYGYTF
j_gene: TRBJ2-3; d_gene: -; v_gene: TRBV30; abundance: -; CDR3nt: TGTGCCTGGAGTAGGTCGCGGGGCACAGATACGCAGTATTTT; CDR3aa: CAWSRSRGTDTQYF
j_gene: TRBJ2-3; d_gene: -; v_gene: TRBV9; abundance: -; CDR3nt: TGTGCCAGCAGCACAACTAGTAATACGCAGTATTTT; CDR3aa: CASSTTSNTQYF
j_gene: TRBJ2-4; d_gene: -; v_gene: TRBV6-6; abundance: -; CDR3nt: TGTGCCAGCAGCTCCTTCACAGGGGCCAAAAACATTCAGTACTTC; CDR3aa: CASSSFTGAKNIQYF
j_gene: TRBJ2-6; d_gene: TRBD1; v_gene: TRBV4-1; abundance: -; CDR3nt: TGCGCCAGCAGCACAGGGGCTGGGGCCAACGTCCTGACTTTC; CDR3aa: CASSTGAGANVLTF
j_gene: TRBJ2-2; d_gene: -; v_gene: TRBV11-2; abundance: -; CDR3nt: TGTGCCAGCAGTTACCCGGGACTTAACACCGGGGAGCTGTTTTTT; CDR3aa: CASSYPGLNTGELFF
j_gene: TRBJ1-1; d_gene: -; v_gene: TRBV5-1; abundance: -; CDR3nt: TGCGCCAGCAGCCGAATACAGGGAGGGAGCACTGAAGCTTTCTTT; CDR3aa: CASSRIQGGSTEAFF
j_gene: TRBJ1-1; d_gene: -; v_gene: TRBV2; abundance: -; CDR3nt: TGTGCCAGCGCGACAAGGGGCAACACTGAAGCTTTCTTT; CDR3aa: CASATRGNTEAFF
j_gene: TRBJ1-2; d_gene: -; v_gene: TRBV7-2; abundance: few; CDR3nt: TGTGCCAGCAGCCCGTCGGATGGCAGCCTCTATGGCTACACCTTC; CDR3aa: CASSPSDGSLYGYTF
j_gene: TRBJ2-6; d_gene: TRBD1; v_gene: TRBV4-3; abundance: -; CDR3nt: TGCGCCAGCAGCCAGGGGACAGGAACTGGGGCCAACGTCCTGACTTTC; CDR3aa: CASSQGTGTGANVLTF
j_gene: TRBJ1-1; d_gene: -; v_gene: TRBV6-4; abundance: -; CDR3nt: TGTGCCAGCAGTGACTCGCAAAGCACTGAAGCTTTCTTT; CDR3aa: CASSDSQSTEAFF
j_gene: TRBJ1-1; d_gene: TRBD1; v_gene: TRBV5-1; abundance: -; CDR3nt: TGCGCCAGCAGCTTGGGACAGGGGAAAGCTTTCTTT; CDR3aa: CASSLGQGKAFF
j_gene: TRBJ1-3; d_gene: -; v_gene: TRBV9; abundance: -; CDR3nt: TGTGCCAGCTCCGTAGGAGCCAGGGTCACTGGAAACACCATATATTTT; CDR3aa: CASSVGARVTGNTIYF